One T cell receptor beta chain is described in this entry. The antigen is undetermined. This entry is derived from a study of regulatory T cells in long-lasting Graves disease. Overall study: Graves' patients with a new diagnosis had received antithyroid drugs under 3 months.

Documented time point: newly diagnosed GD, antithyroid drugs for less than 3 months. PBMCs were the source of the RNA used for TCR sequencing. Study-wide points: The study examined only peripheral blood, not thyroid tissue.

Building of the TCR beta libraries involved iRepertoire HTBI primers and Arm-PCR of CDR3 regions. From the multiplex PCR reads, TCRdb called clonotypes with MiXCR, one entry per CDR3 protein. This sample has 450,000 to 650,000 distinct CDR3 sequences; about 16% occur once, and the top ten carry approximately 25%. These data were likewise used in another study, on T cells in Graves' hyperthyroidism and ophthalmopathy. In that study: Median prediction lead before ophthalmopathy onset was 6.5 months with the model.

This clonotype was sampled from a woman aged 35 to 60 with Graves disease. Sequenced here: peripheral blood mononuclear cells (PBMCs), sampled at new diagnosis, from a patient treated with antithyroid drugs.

The CDR3 coding sequence is TGTGCCTGGAGTGACCCCCCCCGGGACAGGGGAAGCAATGAGCAGTTCTTC. It codes for CAWSDPPRDRGSNEQFF. This chain links TRBV30 with TRBJ2-1; TRBD1 aligns across 10 bases. The CDR3 covers 17 residues. With V trimmed by 1 base and J by 6 bases, 12 bases remained unmatched. Germline CDR1 is GTSNPN and CDR2 is SVGIG (reference sequence). Based on the CDR3 plus reference TRBV30 and TRBJ2-1, the full variable domain is SQTIHQWPATLVQPVGSPLSLECTVEGTSNPNLYWYRQAAGRGLQLLFYSVGIGQISSEVPQNLSASRPQDRQFILSSKKLLLSDSGFYLCAWSDPPRDRGSNEQFFGPGTRLTVL.